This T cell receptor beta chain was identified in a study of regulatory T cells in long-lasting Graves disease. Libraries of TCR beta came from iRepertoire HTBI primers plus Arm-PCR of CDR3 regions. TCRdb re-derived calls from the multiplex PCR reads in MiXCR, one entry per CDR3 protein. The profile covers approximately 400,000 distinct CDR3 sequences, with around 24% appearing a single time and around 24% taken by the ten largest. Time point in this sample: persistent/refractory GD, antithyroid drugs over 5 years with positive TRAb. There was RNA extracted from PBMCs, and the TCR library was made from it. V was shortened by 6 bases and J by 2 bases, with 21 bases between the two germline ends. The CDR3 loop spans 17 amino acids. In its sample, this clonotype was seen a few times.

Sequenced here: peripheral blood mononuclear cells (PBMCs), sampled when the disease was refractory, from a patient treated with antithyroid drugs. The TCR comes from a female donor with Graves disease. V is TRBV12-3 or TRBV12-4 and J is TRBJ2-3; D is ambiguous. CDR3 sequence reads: CASRYRAVSNFTDTQYF. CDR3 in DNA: TGTGCCAGCAGATACCGGGCCGTCTCCAACTTCACAGATACGCAGTATTTT.